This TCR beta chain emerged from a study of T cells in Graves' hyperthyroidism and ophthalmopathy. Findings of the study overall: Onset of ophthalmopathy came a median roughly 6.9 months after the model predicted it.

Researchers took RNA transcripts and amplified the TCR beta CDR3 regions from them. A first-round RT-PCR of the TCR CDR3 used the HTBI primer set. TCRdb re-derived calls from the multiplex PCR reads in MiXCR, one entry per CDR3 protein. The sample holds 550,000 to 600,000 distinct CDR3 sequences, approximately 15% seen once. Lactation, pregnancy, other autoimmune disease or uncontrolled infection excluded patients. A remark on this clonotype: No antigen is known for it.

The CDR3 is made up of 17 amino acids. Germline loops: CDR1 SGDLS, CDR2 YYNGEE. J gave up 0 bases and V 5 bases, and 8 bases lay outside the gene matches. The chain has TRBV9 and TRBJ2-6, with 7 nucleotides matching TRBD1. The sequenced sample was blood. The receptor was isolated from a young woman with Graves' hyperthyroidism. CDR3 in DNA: TGTGCCAGCAGGGGGGACAGACGACGCTCTGGGGCCAACGTCCTGACTTTC. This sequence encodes CASRGDRRRSGANVLTF.